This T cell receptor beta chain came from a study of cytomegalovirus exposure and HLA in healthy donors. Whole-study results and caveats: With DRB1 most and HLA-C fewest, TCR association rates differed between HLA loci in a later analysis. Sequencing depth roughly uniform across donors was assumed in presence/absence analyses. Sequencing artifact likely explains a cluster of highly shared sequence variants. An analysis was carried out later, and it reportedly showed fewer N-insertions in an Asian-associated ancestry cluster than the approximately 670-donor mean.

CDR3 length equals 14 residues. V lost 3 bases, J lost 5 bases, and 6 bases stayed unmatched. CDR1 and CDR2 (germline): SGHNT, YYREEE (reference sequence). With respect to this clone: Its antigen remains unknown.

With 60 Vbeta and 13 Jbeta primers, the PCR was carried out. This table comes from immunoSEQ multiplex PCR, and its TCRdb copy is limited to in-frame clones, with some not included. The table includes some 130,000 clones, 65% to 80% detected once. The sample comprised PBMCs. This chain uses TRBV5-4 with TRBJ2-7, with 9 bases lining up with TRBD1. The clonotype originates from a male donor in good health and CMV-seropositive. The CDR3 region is CASSSKTGGHEQYF. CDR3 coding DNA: TGTGCCAGCAGCTCAAAGACAGGGGGTCACGAGCAGTACTTC.